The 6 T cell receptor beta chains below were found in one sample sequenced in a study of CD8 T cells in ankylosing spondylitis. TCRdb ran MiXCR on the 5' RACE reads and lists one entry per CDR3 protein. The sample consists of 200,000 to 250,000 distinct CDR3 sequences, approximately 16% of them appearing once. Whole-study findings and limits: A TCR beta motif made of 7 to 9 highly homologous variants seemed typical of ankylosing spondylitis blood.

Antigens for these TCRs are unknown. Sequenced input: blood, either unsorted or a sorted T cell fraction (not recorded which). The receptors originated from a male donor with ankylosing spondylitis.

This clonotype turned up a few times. CDR3 sequence: CSVKPGQLNTEAFF. DNA of the CDR3: TGCAGCGTTAAACCGGGACAGTTGAACACTGAAGCTTTCTTT. The chain carries TRBV29-1 and TRBJ1-1; the match to TRBD1 covers 7 bases. V shed 5 bases and J 0 bases; nucleotides not matched to a gene: 6. Germline CDR1 SQVTM, CDR2 ANQGSEA. CDR3 size: 14 residues.

Written as DNA, the CDR3 is TGTGCCAGCAGCCCTATAGCGGGGGGATTAACCGGGGAGCTGTTTTTT. This codes for CASSPIAGGLTGELFF. This chain links TRBV3-1 with TRBJ2-2, with 10 bases lining up with TRBD2. The CDR3 has 16 residues. J was trimmed by 5 bases and V by 4 bases; bases with no gene match: 7. CDR1 and CDR2 from the germline V gene are LGHDT and YNNKEL (reference sequence).

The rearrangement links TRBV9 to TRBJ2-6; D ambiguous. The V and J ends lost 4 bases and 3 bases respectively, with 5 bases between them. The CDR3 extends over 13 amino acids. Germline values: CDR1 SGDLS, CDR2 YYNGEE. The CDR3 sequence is CASSSGGANVLTF. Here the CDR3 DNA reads TGTGCCAGCAGCTCAGGTGGGGCCAACGTCCTGACTTTC. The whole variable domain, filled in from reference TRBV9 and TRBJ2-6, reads DSGVTQTPKHLITATGQRVTLRCSPRSGDLSVYWYQQSLDQGLQFLIQYYNGEERAKGNILERFSAQQFPDLHSELNLSSLELGDSALYFCASSSGGANVLTFGAGSRLTVL.

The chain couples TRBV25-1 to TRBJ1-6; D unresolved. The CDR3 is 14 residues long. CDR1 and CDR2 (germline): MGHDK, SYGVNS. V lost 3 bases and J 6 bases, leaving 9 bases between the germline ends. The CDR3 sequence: CASSDLGVNSPLHF. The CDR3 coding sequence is TGTGCCAGCAGTGACCTCGGGGTTAATTCACCCCTCCACTTT.

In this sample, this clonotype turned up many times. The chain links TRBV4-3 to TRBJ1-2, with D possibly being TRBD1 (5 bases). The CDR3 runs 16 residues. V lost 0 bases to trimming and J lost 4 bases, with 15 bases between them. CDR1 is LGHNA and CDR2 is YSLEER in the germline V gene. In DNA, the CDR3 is TGCGCCAGCAGCCAAGATGCCCGGGGTAGGGGCTATGGCTACACCTTC. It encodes CASSQDARGRGYGYTF.

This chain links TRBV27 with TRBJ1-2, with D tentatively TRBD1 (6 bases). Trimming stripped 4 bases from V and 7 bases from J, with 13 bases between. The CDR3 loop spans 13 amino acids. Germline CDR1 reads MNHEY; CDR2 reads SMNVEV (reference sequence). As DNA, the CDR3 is TGTGCCAGCAGTTCACAGGGTACTCGTGGCTACACCTTC. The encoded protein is CASSSQGTRGYTF.